Listed below are T cell receptor beta chains from one sample, sequenced in a study of T cell repertoires in cytomegalovirus infection. In TCRdb, the reads were re-called with MiXCR into one record per CDR3 protein. Here the sample spans about 460,000 distinct CDR3 sequences, approximately 11% being singletons. Sample: PBMCs. Source of these receptors: a human donor in good health (CMV status not recorded). Some clones in this sample may be carry-over from other donors' samples. CDR3s include the opening cysteine and the closing phenylalanine or tryptophan. Fields, in order: clone size, V gene, J gene, D gene, CDR3 protein, CDR3 DNA. A D gene is named only where the DNA matches it firmly. Where a row states a size, it is once, few, many or the class of an expanded clone; other rows omit it.

abundance: many; v_gene: TRBV28; j_gene: TRBJ2-1; d_gene: NA; CDR3aa: CASRATLSSYNEQFF; CDR3nt: TGTGCCAGCAGGGCCACTCTTAGCTCCTACAATGAGCAGTTCTTC
abundance: many; v_gene: TRBV20-1; j_gene: TRBJ1-2; d_gene: TRBD1; CDR3aa: CSARDMGQGADGYTF; CDR3nt: TGCAGTGCTAGAGATATGGGACAGGGGGCGGATGGCTACACCTTC
abundance: many; v_gene: TRBV10-3; j_gene: TRBJ2-5; d_gene: NA; CDR3aa: CAISESTGLETQYF; CDR3nt: TGTGCCATCAGTGAGTCCACAGGGCTAGAGACCCAGTACTTC
abundance: NA; v_gene: TRBV4-2; j_gene: TRBJ1-1; d_gene: NA; CDR3aa: CASSLTVGNTEAFF; CDR3nt: TGTGCCAGCAGCCTGACGGTGGGGAACACTGAAGCTTTCTTT
abundance: NA; v_gene: TRBV27; j_gene: TRBJ2-5; d_gene: NA; CDR3aa: CASAQGEFYQETQYF; CDR3nt: TGTGCCAGCGCCCAAGGGGAGTTTTACCAAGAGACCCAGTACTTC
abundance: many; v_gene: TRBV7-2; j_gene: TRBJ2-1; d_gene: TRBD2; CDR3aa: CASTPEERGGRNEQFF; CDR3nt: TGTGCCAGCACCCCCGAGGAGCGGGGGGGCAGAAATGAGCAGTTCTTC
abundance: many; v_gene: TRBV2; j_gene: TRBJ1-6; d_gene: NA; CDR3aa: CASKSSSGLTTPLHF; CDR3nt: TGTGCCAGCAAGTCTTCATCGGGCCTAACTACGCCCCTCCACTTT
abundance: many; v_gene: TRBV7-9; j_gene: TRBJ2-1; d_gene: TRBD1; CDR3aa: CASSTGTDSEQFF; CDR3nt: TGTGCCAGCAGCACCGGGACAGACAGTGAGCAGTTCTTC
abundance: few; v_gene: TRBV4-2; j_gene: TRBJ2-4; d_gene: NA; CDR3aa: CASSQDISTADIQYF; CDR3nt: TGTGCCAGCAGCCAAGATATTTCGACAGCGGACATTCAGTACTTC
abundance: many; v_gene: TRBV5-1; j_gene: TRBJ1-2; d_gene: TRBD1; CDR3aa: CASSRRTGEDYGYTF; CDR3nt: TGCGCCAGCAGCAGGAGGACAGGGGAGGACTATGGCTACACCTTC
abundance: many; v_gene: TRBV28; j_gene: TRBJ2-7; d_gene: NA; CDR3aa: CASRYSYEQYF; CDR3nt: TGTGCCAGCCGATATTCCTACGAGCAGTACTTC
abundance: many; v_gene: TRBV10-3; j_gene: TRBJ2-2; d_gene: TRBD2; CDR3aa: CAISSSGSGTGELFF; CDR3nt: TGTGCCATCAGTTCTAGCGGGAGTGGTACCGGGGAGCTGTTTTTT
abundance: few; v_gene: TRBV18; j_gene: TRBJ1-5; d_gene: TRBD1; CDR3aa: CASSRDSSLNNQPQHF; CDR3nt: TGTGCCAGCTCACGGGACAGTTCTTTGAATAATCAGCCCCAGCATTTT
abundance: many; v_gene: TRBV7-9; j_gene: TRBJ2-5; d_gene: NA; CDR3aa: CASSSRGRGETQYF; CDR3nt: TGTGCCAGCAGCTCTCGGGGCAGGGGAGAGACCCAGTACTTC
abundance: NA; v_gene: TRBV15; j_gene: TRBJ2-1; d_gene: TRBD2; CDR3aa: CATSSKPGLGRYNEQFF; CDR3nt: TGTGCCACCAGCAGCAAACCGGGACTAGGACGCTACAATGAGCAGTTCTTC
abundance: NA; v_gene: TRBV18; j_gene: TRBJ1-4; d_gene: NA; CDR3aa: CASSPATGTAEGRMFF; CDR3nt: TGTGCCAGCTCACCAGCCACCGGGACTGCTGAAGGGAGAATGTTTTTT
abundance: many; v_gene: TRBV7-2; j_gene: TRBJ2-7; d_gene: NA; CDR3aa: CASSPRTSYEQYF; CDR3nt: TGTGCCAGCAGCCCTCGGACCAGCTACGAGCAGTACTTC
abundance: many; v_gene: TRBV12-5; j_gene: TRBJ2-3; d_gene: TRBD2; CDR3aa: CASGPSGGPRDTQYF; CDR3nt: TGTGCTAGTGGACCTTCGGGAGGGCCGAGAGATACGCAGTATTTT
abundance: many; v_gene: TRBV10-3; j_gene: TRBJ1-5; d_gene: NA; CDR3aa: CAISDDRSNQPQHF; CDR3nt: TGTGCCATCAGCGATGACAGAAGCAATCAGCCCCAGCATTTT
abundance: many; v_gene: TRBV30; j_gene: TRBJ2-7; d_gene: NA; CDR3aa: CAWSLGGHMTLYEQYF; CDR3nt: TGTGCCTGGAGTCTAGGGGGGCATATGACCCTCTACGAGCAGTACTTC
abundance: many; v_gene: TRBV7-6; j_gene: TRBJ2-7; d_gene: TRBD1; CDR3aa: CASSLLRQGEQYF; CDR3nt: TGTGCCAGCAGCTTACTCCGACAGGGCGAGCAGTACTTC
abundance: NA; v_gene: TRBV6-1; j_gene: TRBJ1-1; d_gene: TRBD1; CDR3aa: CASNTLDREGTEAFF; CDR3nt: TGTGCCAGTAATACCTTGGACAGGGAGGGCACTGAAGCTTTCTTT
abundance: NA; v_gene: TRBV20-1; j_gene: TRBJ2-1; d_gene: TRBD2; CDR3aa: CSAEKLAGGLYEQFF; CDR3nt: TGCAGTGCTGAAAAGCTAGCGGGAGGGCTGTATGAGCAGTTCTTC
abundance: few; v_gene: TRBV5-5; j_gene: TRBJ2-3; d_gene: NA; CDR3aa: CASSLVFYSTDTQYF; CDR3nt: TGTGCCAGCAGCTTGGTTTTTTATAGCACAGATACGCAGTATTTT
abundance: many; v_gene: TRBV7-6; j_gene: TRBJ2-7; d_gene: NA; CDR3aa: CASTAAPGYEQYF; CDR3nt: TGTGCCAGCACCGCCGCTCCCGGCTACGAGCAGTACTTC
abundance: many; v_gene: TRBV12-3/TRBV12-4; j_gene: TRBJ1-5; d_gene: TRBD1; CDR3aa: CASRRQGYSNQPQHF; CDR3nt: TGTGCCAGCAGACGACAGGGATATAGCAATCAGCCCCAGCATTTT
abundance: many; v_gene: TRBV4-2; j_gene: TRBJ1-4; d_gene: TRBD1; CDR3aa: CASSLKTRGQATNEKLFF; CDR3nt: TGTGCCAGCAGCCTAAAAACTCGGGGACAGGCAACTAATGAAAAACTGTTTTTT
abundance: many; v_gene: TRBV14; j_gene: TRBJ1-1; d_gene: NA; CDR3aa: CASSHSRGQRAFF; CDR3nt: TGTGCCAGCAGCCACTCCCGCGGGCAGAGGGCTTTCTTT
abundance: many; v_gene: TRBV12-3/TRBV12-4; j_gene: TRBJ2-5; d_gene: NA; CDR3aa: CASSLEGFKETQYF; CDR3nt: TGTGCCAGCAGTTTAGAAGGGTTTAAGGAGACCCAGTACTTC
abundance: few; v_gene: TRBV20-1; j_gene: TRBJ2-7; d_gene: TRBD1; CDR3aa: CSAPRQGIVEQYF; CDR3nt: TGCAGTGCTCCTCGACAGGGAATAGTCGAGCAGTACTTC
abundance: many; v_gene: TRBV19; j_gene: TRBJ1-2; d_gene: NA; CDR3aa: CASRRTAKNYGYTF; CDR3nt: TGTGCCAGTAGACGGACAGCGAAAAACTATGGCTACACCTTC
abundance: many; v_gene: TRBV20-1; j_gene: TRBJ2-3; d_gene: NA; CDR3aa: CSARDRDPDPRSLFTYTQYF; CDR3nt: TGCAGTGCTAGAGATAGGGACCCGGACCCTAGATCCCTCTTCACTTATACGCAGTATTTT
abundance: many; v_gene: TRBV27; j_gene: TRBJ2-1; d_gene: NA; CDR3aa: CASSPTGRYNEQFF; CDR3nt: TGTGCCAGCAGTCCCACAGGACGGTACAATGAGCAGTTCTTC
abundance: few; v_gene: TRBV9; j_gene: TRBJ2-2; d_gene: TRBD1; CDR3aa: CASSVGTGHTGELFF; CDR3nt: TGTGCCAGCAGCGTAGGGACAGGGCACACCGGGGAGCTGTTTTTT
abundance: NA; v_gene: TRBV28; j_gene: TRBJ2-6; d_gene: NA; CDR3aa: CASSYSGVSGANVLTF; CDR3nt: TGTGCCAGCAGTTACTCAGGAGTCTCTGGGGCCAACGTCCTGACTTTC
abundance: many; v_gene: TRBV27; j_gene: TRBJ2-2; d_gene: TRBD1; CDR3aa: CASSFRGPNTGELFF; CDR3nt: TGTGCCAGCAGTTTCAGGGGGCCGAACACCGGGGAGCTGTTTTTT
abundance: many; v_gene: TRBV5-1; j_gene: TRBJ1-1; d_gene: NA; CDR3aa: CASSLEGGAGTEAFF; CDR3nt: TGCGCCAGCAGCTTGGAGGGGGGCGCGGGAACTGAAGCTTTCTTT
abundance: NA; v_gene: TRBV29-1; j_gene: TRBJ2-7; d_gene: TRBD2; CDR3aa: CSVDPGLGAGEQYF; CDR3nt: TGCAGCGTAGACCCGGGACTAGGGGCGGGCGAGCAGTACTTC
abundance: few; v_gene: TRBV10-1; j_gene: TRBJ1-1; d_gene: NA; CDR3aa: CASSVGTEAFF; CDR3nt: TGCGCCAGCAGTGTCGGGACTGAAGCTTTCTTT
abundance: once; v_gene: TRBV18; j_gene: TRBJ1-4; d_gene: TRBD1; CDR3aa: CASSPLDRVEKLFF; CDR3nt: TGTGCCAGCTCACCACTTGACAGGGTGGAAAAACTGTTTTTT
abundance: NA; v_gene: TRBV28; j_gene: TRBJ2-4; d_gene: TRBD1; CDR3aa: CASSPGTGGKGNIQYF; CDR3nt: TGTGCCAGCAGCCCGGGGACAGGGGGCAAAGGGAACATTCAGTACTTC
abundance: many; v_gene: TRBV6-2/TRBV6-3; j_gene: TRBJ1-5; d_gene: TRBD1; CDR3aa: CASETGGRFFQPQHF; CDR3nt: TGTGCCAGTGAGACAGGGGGTCGGTTTTTTCAGCCCCAGCATTTT
abundance: NA; v_gene: TRBV6-1; j_gene: TRBJ2-5; d_gene: NA; CDR3aa: CASSETYETQYF; CDR3nt: TGTGCCAGCAGTGAAACTTACGAGACCCAGTACTTC
abundance: many; v_gene: TRBV7-2; j_gene: TRBJ1-5; d_gene: NA; CDR3aa: CASSLGGAAGQPQHF; CDR3nt: TGTGCCAGCAGCTTAGGAGGTGCGGCGGGTCAGCCCCAGCATTTT
abundance: many; v_gene: TRBV12-3/TRBV12-4; j_gene: TRBJ2-2; d_gene: TRBD1; CDR3aa: CARTADRGTGELFF; CDR3nt: TGTGCCAGGACCGCAGACAGGGGGACCGGGGAGCTGTTTTTT
abundance: many; v_gene: TRBV7-8; j_gene: TRBJ2-3; d_gene: NA; CDR3aa: CASSLGLTDTQYF; CDR3nt: TGTGCCAGCAGCTTAGGGCTTACAGATACGCAGTATTTT
abundance: many; v_gene: TRBV6-6; j_gene: TRBJ2-7; d_gene: NA; CDR3aa: CASSYVRSEQYF; CDR3nt: TGTGCCAGCAGTTACGTTCGGTCCGAGCAGTACTTC
abundance: NA; v_gene: TRBV10-3; j_gene: TRBJ1-5; d_gene: NA; CDR3aa: CAISEVLSNQPQHF; CDR3nt: TGTGCCATCAGTGAGGTCTTAAGCAATCAGCCCCAGCATTTT
abundance: NA; v_gene: TRBV3-1; j_gene: TRBJ2-3; d_gene: NA; CDR3aa: CASSQGGSRGAQYF; CDR3nt: TGTGCCAGCAGCCAAGGGGGGTCGCGGGGTGCCCAGTATTTT
abundance: NA; v_gene: TRBV11-2; j_gene: TRBJ2-6; d_gene: NA; CDR3aa: CASSRAGANVLTF; CDR3nt: TGTGCCAGCAGCCGGGCTGGGGCCAACGTCCTGACTTTC
abundance: many; v_gene: TRBV11-3; j_gene: TRBJ2-4; d_gene: TRBD1; CDR3aa: CASSDRTGGKNIQYF; CDR3nt: TGTGCCAGCAGCGACCGGACAGGGGGCAAAAACATTCAGTACTTC
abundance: many; v_gene: TRBV7-6; j_gene: TRBJ1-2; d_gene: NA; CDR3aa: CASSLSGGNYGYTF; CDR3nt: TGTGCCAGCAGCTTATCGGGGGGGAACTATGGCTACACCTTC
abundance: many; v_gene: TRBV6-1; j_gene: TRBJ1-5; d_gene: NA; CDR3aa: CASSERRAVSNQPQHF; CDR3nt: TGTGCCAGCAGTGAAAGGAGGGCCGTGAGCAATCAGCCCCAGCATTTT
abundance: many; v_gene: TRBV6-1; j_gene: TRBJ2-2; d_gene: TRBD2; CDR3aa: CASRSGLAGYTGELFF; CDR3nt: TGTGCCAGCAGATCGGGGCTAGCGGGGTACACCGGGGAGCTGTTTTTT
abundance: NA; v_gene: TRBV12-5; j_gene: TRBJ1-2; d_gene: TRBD1; CDR3aa: CASGLVPGQGYGYTF; CDR3nt: TGTGCTAGTGGTTTGGTACCAGGACAGGGGTATGGCTACACCTTC
abundance: few; v_gene: TRBV28; j_gene: TRBJ2-5; d_gene: NA; CDR3aa: CASSPAAGETQYF; CDR3nt: TGTGCCAGCAGTCCCGCGGCCGGGGAGACCCAGTACTTC
abundance: few; v_gene: TRBV28; j_gene: TRBJ2-1; d_gene: NA; CDR3aa: CASSPRPGTPNEQFF; CDR3nt: TGTGCCAGCAGTCCGCGACCCGGGACCCCCAATGAGCAGTTCTTC
abundance: few; v_gene: TRBV20-1; j_gene: TRBJ1-5; d_gene: NA; CDR3aa: CSARDRDTLNSNQPQHF; CDR3nt: TGCAGTGCTCGTGACCGGGACACCCTAAATAGCAATCAGCCCCAGCATTTT